The rows below give T cell receptor beta chains drawn from one sample of a study of blood T cell repertoires in COVID-19. Using immunoSEQ multiplex PCR, the repertoire was profiled, and TCRdb retains in-frame clones only, with some absent. This sample has some 80,000 clones, with around 80% found just once. Material: peripheral blood. The receptors here all came from a woman aged 70-85 years with acute or convalescent COVID-19. CDR3s include the opening cysteine and the closing phenylalanine or tryptophan. A D gene is named only where the DNA matches it firmly.

J,D,V,length,DNA,CDR3
TRBJ2-7,.,TRBV9,15,TGTGCCAGCAGCCAAGGAGACAGGCCCACCTACGAGCAGTACTTC,CASSQGDRPTYEQYF
TRBJ1-6,.,TRBV4-2,16,TGTGCCAGCAGCCAAGTCGGGGGAACCGACAATTCACCCCTCCACTTT,CASSQVGGTDNSPLHF
TRBJ1-3,.,TRBV6-5,14,TGTGCCAGCAGTTCCAGGGGAGCTGGAAACACCATATATTTT,CASSSRGAGNTIYF
TRBJ1-4,.,TRBV27,14,TGTGCCAGCAGTTTAGTAGGGGAGGGGGAAAAACTGTTTTTT,CASSLVGEGEKLFF
TRBJ2-1,TRBD2,TRBV10-3,15,TGTGCCACAGGGACTAGCGGATCTTCCTACAATGAGCAGTTCTTC,CATGTSGSSYNEQFF
TRBJ2-7,TRBD2,TRBV11-2,13,TGTGCCAGTGGAATCCTAGCGGGAGTCGAGCAGTACTTC,CASGILAGVEQYF
TRBJ2-5,.,TRBV11-2,13,TGTGCCAGCAGCTTAGAAAGGGGAGAGACCCAGTACTTC,CASSLERGETQYF
TRBJ1-4,.,TRBV18,14,TGTGCCAGCTCAGCCAGGCGCGATGATGAAAAACTGTTTTTT,CASSARRDDEKLFF
TRBJ1-5,.,TRBV5-5,15,TGTGCCAGCAGCTTGGTCGCGGGGGAAGGCCAGCCCCAGCATTTT,CASSLVAGEGQPQHF
TRBJ2-5,.,TRBV24-1,13,TGTGCCACGAATGACAGGATACAAGAGACCCAGTACTTC,CATNDRIQETQYF
TRBJ2-2,TRBD1,TRBV5-1,18,TGCGCCAGCACCTTTAACCCACCGGGACAGAGGAACACCGGGGAGCTGTTTTTT,CASTFNPPGQRNTGELFF
TRBJ2-5,TRBD2,TRBV7-2,18,TGTGCCAGCAGCCGTAGTATGGCTAGCGGGGGGGTCGCGGAGACCCAGTACTTC,CASSRSMASGGVAETQYF
TRBJ2-1,.,TRBV30,13,TGTGCCTGGAGTGACGGGATATCCTATGAGCAGTTCTTC,CAWSDGISYEQFF
TRBJ1-6,.,TRBV6-5,15,TGTGCCAGCAGTAATCAACAGGGCATTACTTCACCCCTCCACTTT,CASSNQQGITSPLHF
TRBJ2-5,.,TRBV29-1,13,TGCAGCGTGGGGGCAGGGTCAGAGGAGACCCAGTACTTC,CSVGAGSEETQYF
TRBJ1-4,.,TRBV7-9,15,TGTGCCAGCAGCCGTTTACAGGGTGCAGGAGAAAAACTGTTTTTT,CASSRLQGAGEKLFF
TRBJ2-2,.,TRBV11-3,15,TGTGCCAGCAGCTTAGGGCCCCGGAACACCGGGGAGCTGTTTTTT,CASSLGPRNTGELFF
TRBJ2-7,.,TRBV11-1,16,TGTGCCAGCAGCTTCCTCGGTGGCAGCGTCTCCTACGAGCAGTACTTC,CASSFLGGSVSYEQYF
TRBJ2-5,.,TRBV5-5,12,TGTGCCAGCAGCAGAGCTAGGGAGACCCAGTACTTC,CASSRARETQYF
TRBJ1-4,TRBD1,TRBV5-8,15,TGTGCCAGCAGCCAAAGGACAGGGTCTTGGGAAAAACTGTTTTTT,CASSQRTGSWEKLFF
TRBJ2-1,TRBD2,TRBV7-2,16,TGTGCCAGCAGCCTCGCTCTGGCGGGAGGGTACAATGAGCAGTTCTTC,CASSLALAGGYNEQFF
TRBJ1-3,TRBD1,TRBV9,15,TGTGCCAGCAGCGCTACAGGGGCCTCTGGAAACACCATATATTTT,CASSATGASGNTIYF
TRBJ2-3,.,TRBV6-4,14,TGTGCCAGCAGTGAACATAGGGAGGCAGATACGCAGTATTTT,CASSEHREADTQYF
TRBJ2-3,TRBD2,TRBV30,16,TGTGCCTGGAGTGTCTCAACTAGCGGGAGCACAGATACGCAGTATTTT,CAWSVSTSGSTDTQYF
TRBJ1-1,.,TRBV14,20,TGTGCCAGCAGCCCGAGCGAAACCGGAGGGACGGAGAATTTGAACACTGAAGCTTTCTTT,CASSPSETGGTENLNTEAFF
TRBJ1-2,.,TRBV6-5,12,TGTGCCAGCAGTTCGGGGGGGTCTGGCTACACCTTC,CASSSGGSGYTF
TRBJ2-1,.,TRBV7-9,17,TGTGCCAGCAGCTTAGCGGTAGCGGCGAGCTCCTACAATGAGCAGTTCTTC,CASSLAVAASSYNEQFF
TRBJ1-1,.,TRBV20-1,16,TGCAGTGCTAGTCCGGGATCAGGACAGTCGAACACTGAAGCTTTCTTT,CSASPGSGQSNTEAFF